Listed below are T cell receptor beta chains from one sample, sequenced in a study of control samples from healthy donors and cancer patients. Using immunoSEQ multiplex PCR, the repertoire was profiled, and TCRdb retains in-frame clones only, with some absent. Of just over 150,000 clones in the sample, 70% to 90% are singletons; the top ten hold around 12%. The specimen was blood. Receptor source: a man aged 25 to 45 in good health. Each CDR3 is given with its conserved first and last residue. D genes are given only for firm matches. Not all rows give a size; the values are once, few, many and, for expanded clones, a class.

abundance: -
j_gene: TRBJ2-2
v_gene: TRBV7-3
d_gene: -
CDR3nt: TGTGCCAGCAGCCCGGCAGGGTCCGGGGAGCTGTTTTTT
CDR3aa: CASSPAGSGELFF

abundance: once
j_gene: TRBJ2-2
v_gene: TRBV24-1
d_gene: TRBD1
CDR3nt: TGTGCCACCAGTGACTCTGATCCCGGGACAGGTAGCACCGGGGAGCTGTTTTTT
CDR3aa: CATSDSDPGTGSTGELFF

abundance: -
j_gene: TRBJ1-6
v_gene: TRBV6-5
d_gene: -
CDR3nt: TGTGCCAGCAGAGCCCTACTCAGGGGTTCACCCCTCCACTTT
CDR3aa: CASRALLRGSPLHF

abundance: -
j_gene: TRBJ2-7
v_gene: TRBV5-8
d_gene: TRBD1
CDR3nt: TGTGCCAGCAGCGGGACAGGGTCCTACGAGCAGTACTTC
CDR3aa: CASSGTGSYEQYF

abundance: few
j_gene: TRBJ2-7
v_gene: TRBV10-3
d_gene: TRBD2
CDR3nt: TGTGCCATCAGGCTAGCGGAATCCTACGAGCAGTACTTC
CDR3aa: CAIRLAESYEQYF

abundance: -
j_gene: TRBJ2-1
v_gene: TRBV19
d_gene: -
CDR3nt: TGTGCCAGTGGGATCGGATCAAAGCAGTTCTTC
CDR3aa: CASGIGSKQFF

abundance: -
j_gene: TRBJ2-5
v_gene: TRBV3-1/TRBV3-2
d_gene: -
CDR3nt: TGTGCCAGCAGCCAAGGGGACACCTGGAAAGAGACCCAGTACTTC
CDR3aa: CASSQGDTWKETQYF

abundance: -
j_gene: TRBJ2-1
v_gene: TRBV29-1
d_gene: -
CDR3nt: TGCAGCGTATGTCGTGGCTTGGAGAGCTCCTACAATGAGCAGTTCTTC
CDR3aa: CSVCRGLESSYNEQFF

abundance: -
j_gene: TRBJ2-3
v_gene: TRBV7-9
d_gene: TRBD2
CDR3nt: TGTGCCAGCAGCTTTAGCGGGCGGGGCGCAGATACGCAGTATTTT
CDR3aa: CASSFSGRGADTQYF

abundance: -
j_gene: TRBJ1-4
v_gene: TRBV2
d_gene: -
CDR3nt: TGTGCCAGCAGAGAGGGACAAGCTAATGAAAAACTGTTTTTT
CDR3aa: CASREGQANEKLFF

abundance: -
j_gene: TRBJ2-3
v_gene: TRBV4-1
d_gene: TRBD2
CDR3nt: TGCGCCAGCAGTCTGAACGGGGGGGATACGCAGTATTTT
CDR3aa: CASSLNGGDTQYF

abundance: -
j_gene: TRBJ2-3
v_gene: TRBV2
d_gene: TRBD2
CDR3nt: TGTGCCAGCAGCCGGACTAGCGGGGGGCTCCCTAGCACAGATACGCAGTATTTT
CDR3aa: CASSRTSGGLPSTDTQYF

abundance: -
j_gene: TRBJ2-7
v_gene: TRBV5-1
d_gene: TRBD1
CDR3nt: TGCGCCAGCAGCTACGGGGCCGGACAGGGATCGGAAGAGTACTTC
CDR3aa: CASSYGAGQGSEEYF

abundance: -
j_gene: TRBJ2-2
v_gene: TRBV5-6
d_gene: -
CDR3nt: TGTGCCAGCAGCTTTAATACTAACACCGGGGAGCTGTTTTTT
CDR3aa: CASSFNTNTGELFF

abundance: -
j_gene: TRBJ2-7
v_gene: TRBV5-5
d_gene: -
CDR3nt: TGTGCCAGCAGCTTAAGACAGTTAAGATCCCCCTACGAGCAGTACTTC
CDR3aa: CASSLRQLRSPYEQYF

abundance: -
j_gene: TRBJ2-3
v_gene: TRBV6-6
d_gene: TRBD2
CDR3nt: TGTGCCAGCAGTTATTCCGTAGCGGGGCACACAGATACGCAGTATTTT
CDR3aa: CASSYSVAGHTDTQYF

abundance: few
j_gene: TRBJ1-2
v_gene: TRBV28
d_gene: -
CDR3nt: TGTGCCAGCAGTACTGCGGGCTCGAGACCTAACTATGGCTACACCTTC
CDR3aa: CASSTAGSRPNYGYTF

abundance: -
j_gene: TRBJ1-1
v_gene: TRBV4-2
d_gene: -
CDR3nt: TGTGCCAGCCGCACAGAACGGGACACTGAAGCTTTCTTT
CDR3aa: CASRTERDTEAFF

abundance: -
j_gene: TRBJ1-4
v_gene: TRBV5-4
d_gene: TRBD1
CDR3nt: TGTGCCAGCAGCACCGGGACAGCTCTTCGGGAAAAACTGTTTTTT
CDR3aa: CASSTGTALREKLFF

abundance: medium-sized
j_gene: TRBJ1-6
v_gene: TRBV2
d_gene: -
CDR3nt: TGTGCCAGCAGTCCTGGGCGACAGCGGAATTCACCCCTCCACTTT
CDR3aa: CASSPGRQRNSPLHF

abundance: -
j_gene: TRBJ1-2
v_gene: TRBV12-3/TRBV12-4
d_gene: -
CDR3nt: TGTGCCAGCAGTTTAAGAAATTTCTATGGCTACACCTTC
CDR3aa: CASSLRNFYGYTF

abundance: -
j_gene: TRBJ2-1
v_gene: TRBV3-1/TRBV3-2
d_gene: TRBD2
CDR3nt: TGTGCCAGCACCCTTATAGCGGGAGGGAGCTCCTACAATGAGCAGTTCTTC
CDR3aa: CASTLIAGGSSYNEQFF

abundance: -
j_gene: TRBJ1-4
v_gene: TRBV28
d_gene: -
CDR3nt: TGTGCCAGCAGTGGGGGGGTTTCTAATGAAAAACTGTTTTTT
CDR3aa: CASSGGVSNEKLFF

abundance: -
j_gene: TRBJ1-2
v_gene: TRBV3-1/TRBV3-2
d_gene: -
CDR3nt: TGTGCCAGCAGCCGCGGTCTGGGGCGGTACTATGGCTACACCTTC
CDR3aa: CASSRGLGRYYGYTF

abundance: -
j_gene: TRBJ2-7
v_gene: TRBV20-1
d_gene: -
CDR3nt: TGCAGTGCTAGTGGCAATCGGGACGAGCAGTACTTC
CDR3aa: CSASGNRDEQYF

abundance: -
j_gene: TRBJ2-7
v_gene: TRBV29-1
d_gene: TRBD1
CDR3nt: TGCAGCGTCCGGGGGACAGGCAATTCCGAGCAGTACTTC
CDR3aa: CSVRGTGNSEQYF

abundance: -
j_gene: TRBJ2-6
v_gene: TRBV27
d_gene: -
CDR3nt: TGTGCCAGCAGTCCTCTATGGGTGGGATCAAACTCTGGGGCCAACGTCCTGACTTTC
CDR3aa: CASSPLWVGSNSGANVLTF

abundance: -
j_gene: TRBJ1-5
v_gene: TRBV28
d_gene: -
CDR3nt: TGTGCCAGCAGTTTCCATCATCAGCCCCAGCATTTT
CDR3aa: CASSFHHQPQHF

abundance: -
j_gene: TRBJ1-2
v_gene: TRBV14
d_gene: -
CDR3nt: TGTGCCAGCAGCTTCACCGTGAATTATGGCTACACCTTC
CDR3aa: CASSFTVNYGYTF